This T cell receptor (beta chain) was profiled in a study of CDR3 diversity in severe acne. TCRdb recomputed calls from the PCR reads with MiXCR, one row per CDR3 protein. The sample has more than 85,000 distinct CDR3 sequences, roughly 51% seen once. Germline lookup yields CDR1 MGHRA and CDR2 YSYEKL. This CDR3 is built from 14 residues. Concerning this clonotype itself: At one boundary the junction diverges from the germline segment, which might be a read error.

Sequencing input: blood. The clonotype was recovered from a male donor with acne. This rearrangement joins TRBV4-1 to TRBJ1-1; D is undetermined. CDR3 sequence: CASGGLAANTEAFF. CDR3 sequence (DNA): TGTGCCAGCGGCGGACTAGCGGCGAACACTGAAGCTTTCTTT.